This T cell receptor (beta chain) was sequenced for a study of blood T cells in healthy people across ages. The use of a sample-barcoded 5' primer and a J-beta primer mix characterized a second PCR of roughly 6 to 11 cycles. TCRdb re-called the 5' RACE reads through MiXCR, storing one row per CDR3 protein. Of roughly 800,000 distinct CDR3 sequences detected, roughly 26% appear once; the ten largest clones hold around 3%. Germline-derived CDR1 and CDR2 are SGHDT and YYEEEE. Trimming stripped 2 bases from V and 0 bases from J, with 12 bases between. The CDR3 sequence is 16 residues long. These sequences were also reported in another study, on T cells of mothers and their children. That paper adds: The people who donated were a few healthy Caucasian mothers and their six children.

The chain employs TRBV5-6 and TRBJ1-5; no clear D gene. The clonotype comes from a boy younger than 18 in good health. The sequenced sample was blood. The CDR3 nucleotides are TGTGCCAGCAGCTTTCGGGCGGGTGATAGCAATCAGCCCCAGCATTTT. Protein sequence: CASSFRAGDSNQPQHF. Combining the CDR3 with reference TRBV5-6 and TRBJ1-5 gives the whole variable domain DAGVTQSPTHLIKTRGQQVTLRCSPKSGHDTVSWYQQALGQGPQFIFQYYEEEERQRGNFPDRFSGHQFPNYSSELNVNALLLGDSALYLCASSFRAGDSNQPQHFGDGTRLSIL.